The 24 T cell receptor beta chains below all came from one sample that was sequenced in a study of T cells expressing NK-cell markers. TCRdb reprocessed the 5' RACE reads and stores each CDR3 protein as one record, lacking DNA. Recorded here are 550,000 to 600,000 distinct CDR3 sequences; the top ten clones represent approximately 4%. The sequenced material came from blood T cells: a sorted CD56 or NKG2C T cell subset, CD4+ or CD8+ T cells, or bulk PBMC T cells (not recorded which). Receptors originate from a man between 18 and 29 years old in good health.

The chain is built from TRBV6-2 or TRBV6-3 and TRBJ2-7. The germline gives CDR1 MNHEY, CDR2 SVGEGT. The CDR3 covers 14 residues. The CDR3 loop is CASSYSGATYEQYF.

This chain connects TRBV15 to TRBJ2-5; TCRdb's D call of TRBD2 is untestable without DNA. Germline CDR1 is LNHNV and CDR2 is YYDKDF (reference sequence). The CDR3 is 16 residues long. CDR3 loop: CATSRGPSAGEETQYF.

The chain carries TRBV5-5 and TRBJ2-1; there is no DNA to check the TCRdb D call of TRBD1. Germline CDR1 SGHKS, CDR2 YYEKEE (reference sequence). The CDR3 contains 15 residues. CDR3 sequence reads: CASTPYRVSYNEQFF.

The chain couples TRBV18 to TRBJ2-1. This CDR3 region has 14 residues. The germline gives CDR1 KGHSH, CDR2 LQKENI. The CDR3 is CASSPRHSYNEQFF. The whole variable domain, filled in from reference TRBV18 and TRBJ2-1, reads NAGVMQNPRHLVRRRGQEARLRCSPMKGHSHVYWYRQLPEEGLKFMVYLQKENIIDESGMPKERFSAEFPKEGPSILRIQQVVRGDSAAYFCASSPRHSYNEQFFGPGTRLTVL.

The V gene is TRBV29-1, the J gene TRBJ2-7. From germline, CDR1 is SQVTM and CDR2 ANQGSEA. This CDR3 has 13 amino acids. CDR3 loop: CSAVVDQTYEQYF.

The chain carries TRBV6-1 and TRBJ1-4; the D gene TCRdb calls, TRBD1, cannot be checked with no DNA. This CDR3 is 18 amino acids long. CDR1 MNHNS and CDR2 SASEGT come from the germline V gene. This chain's CDR3 is CASSERWDKDPANEKLFF.

The gene calls are TRBV20-1 and TRBJ2-7. Germline CDR1 reads DFQATT; CDR2 reads SNEGSKA (reference sequence). The CDR3 covers 15 residues. The CDR3 here is CSARDLAGENYEQYF.

This sequence joins TRBV20-1 and TRBJ2-7; TCRdb designates TRBD2, a call that cannot be tested without DNA. Germline V CDR1 and CDR2: DFQATT, SNEGSKA (reference sequence). This CDR3 has 15 amino acids. The CDR3 loop is CSARGFSPSPYEQYF.

The chain joins TRBV6-5 to TRBJ2-1. The germline V gene encodes CDR1 MNHEY and CDR2 SVGAGI. The CDR3 runs 14 residues. The CDR3 loop reads CASSYQPLNNEQFF.

The genes are TRBV20-1 and TRBJ2-1; there is no DNA to check the TCRdb D call of TRBD2. CDR1 DFQATT and CDR2 SNEGSKA come from the germline V gene (reference sequence). This CDR3 has 11 residues. CDR3 in amino acids: CSGDGSNEQFF.

The gene calls are TRBV29-1 and TRBJ1-1; no DNA is available, so the TRBD1 call from TCRdb remains unchecked. There are 14 residues in the CDR3. Germline CDR1 is SQVTM and CDR2 is ANQGSEA. CDR3 loop: CSVGLAGGNTEAFF.

The chain recombines TRBV20-1 with TRBJ2-1. The CDR3 extends over 14 amino acids. The germline CDR1 and CDR2 sequences are DFQATT and SNEGSKA (reference sequence). CDR3 region: CSAKTNNPLNEQFF.

The chain uses TRBV5-1 and TRBJ2-1; TCRdb indicates TRBD1, and absent DNA this call remains unverified. Germline loops: CDR1 SGHRS, CDR2 YFSETQ. The CDR3 runs to 18 residues. CDR3 loop: CASSLGPVGRDPYNEQFF.

The genes are TRBV12-3 or TRBV12-4 and TRBJ2-1; TCRdb names TRBD1, which stays unverified in the absence of DNA. The CDR3 runs to 14 residues. The CDR3 sequence is CASSTGTRMHEQFF.

The V call is TRBV6-5, the J call TRBJ2-3; as DNA is missing, the TRBD2 call by TCRdb cannot be tested. The germline CDR1 and CDR2 sequences are MNHEY and SVGAGI. The CDR3 totals 17 residues. The chain's CDR3 is CASSFLRTSPSTDTQYF.

The chain uses TRBV29-1 and TRBJ2-2. The CDR3 length is 14 residues. CDR1 and CDR2 (germline): SQVTM, ANQGSEA. The CDR3 sequence is CSAEVGANTGELFF.

V gene TRBV13 combines with J gene TRBJ2-3. Per germline, CDR1 PRHDT and CDR2 FYEKMQ (reference sequence). This CDR3 contains 16 residues. The CDR3 sequence is CASSLTSDLHTDTQYF.

This chain joins TRBV20-1 and TRBJ2-7; TCRdb indicates TRBD1, and absent DNA this call remains unverified. This CDR3 region has 13 residues. Germline V lookup: CDR1 DFQATT, CDR2 SNEGSKA (reference sequence). The CDR3 here is CSALGTANYEQYF.

The rearrangement links TRBV10-3 to TRBJ1-2; TCRdb picks TRBD1, but there is no DNA to check that call. The CDR3 is 11 residues long. The germline CDR1 and CDR2 sequences are ENHRY and SYGVKD. The CDR3 sequence is CAIRQGLGYTF.

The genes are TRBV7-8 and TRBJ1-5. Per germline, CDR1 SGHVS and CDR2 FQNEAQ. This CDR3 spans 15 amino acids. The CDR3 sequence is CASSWGGNSNQPQHF.

The rearrangement links TRBV10-3 to TRBJ2-7. In germline, CDR1 is ENHRY, CDR2 SYGVKD. This CDR3 has 16 amino acids. The chain's CDR3 is CAISESRLTGSYEQYF.

The chain is built from TRBV5-1 and TRBJ2-4; the D call from TCRdb, TRBD2, cannot be confirmed without DNA. CDR1 is SGHRS and CDR2 is YFSETQ in the germline V gene. The CDR3 covers 16 residues. CDR3 amino acids: CASSSPSETSKNIQYF.

The chain combines TRBV5-1 with TRBJ2-7; the D call from TCRdb, TRBD1, cannot be confirmed without DNA. Germline V gene sequence: CDR1 SGHRS, CDR2 YFSETQ. The length of the CDR3 is 14 residues. CDR3 residues: CASSLEAGGLEQYF.

The rearrangement joins TRBV20-1 to TRBJ1-2; TCRdb's assignment of TRBD1 cannot be checked, as there is no DNA. There are 13 residues in the CDR3. CDR1 and CDR2 (germline): DFQATT, SNEGSKA (reference sequence). CDR3 protein: CSASIPGTLGYTF.